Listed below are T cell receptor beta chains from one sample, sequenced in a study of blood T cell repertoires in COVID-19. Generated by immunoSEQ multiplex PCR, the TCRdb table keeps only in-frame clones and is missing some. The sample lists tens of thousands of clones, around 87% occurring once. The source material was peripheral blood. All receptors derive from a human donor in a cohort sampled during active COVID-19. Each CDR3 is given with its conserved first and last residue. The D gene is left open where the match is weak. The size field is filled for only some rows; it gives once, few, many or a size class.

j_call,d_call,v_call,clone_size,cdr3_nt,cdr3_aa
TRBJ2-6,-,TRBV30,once,TGTGCCTGGAGGCGGAGCTCTGGGGCCAACGTCCTGACTTTC,CAWRRSSGANVLTF
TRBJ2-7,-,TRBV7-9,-,TGTGCCAGCAGCTTAATCGGCGAGCAGTACTTC,CASSLIGEQYF
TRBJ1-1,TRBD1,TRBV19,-,TGTGCCAGTAGGACAGGGGGTACGGACACTGAAGCTTTCTTT,CASRTGGTDTEAFF
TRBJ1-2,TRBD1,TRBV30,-,TGTGCCTGGAGTGTAAGTTGGACAGGGACCCCCGATGGCTACACCTTC,CAWSVSWTGTPDGYTF
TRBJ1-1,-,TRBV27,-,TGTGCCAGCAGCCCAAGGGCCGGTCGCGGGGCTTTCTTT,CASSPRAGRGAFF
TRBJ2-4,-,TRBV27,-,TGTGCCAGCAGTCGACAGCCGGAAAACATTCAGTACTTC,CASSRQPENIQYF
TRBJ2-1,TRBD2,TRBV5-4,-,TGTGCCAGCAGCTTAGAAATAGCGGGAGTTAGTGAGCAGTTCTTC,CASSLEIAGVSEQFF
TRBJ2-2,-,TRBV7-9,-,TGTGCCAGCAGCGATCAGGGGCAGGGTTCGGGCACCGGGGAGCTGTTTTTT,CASSDQGQGSGTGELFF
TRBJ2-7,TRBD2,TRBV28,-,TGTGCCAGCACCATTGGGACTAGCGGGAGCTACGAGCAGTACTTC,CASTIGTSGSYEQYF
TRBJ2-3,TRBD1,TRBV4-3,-,TGCGCCAGCAGCTTACAGGGGGCCGCAGATACGCAGTATTTT,CASSLQGAADTQYF
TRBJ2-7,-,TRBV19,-,TGTGCCAGTAGTATAGGCGGGAACTCCTACGAGCAGTACTTC,CASSIGGNSYEQYF
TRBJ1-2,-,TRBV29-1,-,TGCAGCGTTGAGGGGGGCGGGACTAGCTACACCTTC,CSVEGGGTSYTF
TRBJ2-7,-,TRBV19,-,TGTGCCAGTAGTAAACAGGGCCCCTACGAGCAGTACTTC,CASSKQGPYEQYF
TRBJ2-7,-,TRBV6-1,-,TGTGCCAGCAGTGAGGGGTGGGGACACTACGAGCAGTACTTC,CASSEGWGHYEQYF
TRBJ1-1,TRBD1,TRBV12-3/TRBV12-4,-,TGTGCCAGCAGAAGACAGGGTACTGAAGCTTTCTTT,CASRRQGTEAFF
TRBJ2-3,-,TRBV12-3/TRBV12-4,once,TGTGCCAGCAGCCGGACAGATTCAGATACGCAGTATTTT,CASSRTDSDTQYF
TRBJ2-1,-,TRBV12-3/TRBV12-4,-,TGTGCCAGCAGTTTGGCTCCCTACAATGAGCAGTTCTTC,CASSLAPYNEQFF
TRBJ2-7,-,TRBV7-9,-,TGTGCCAGCAGCTTATTTCACAGATCATTAGACTACGAGCAGTACTTC,CASSLFHRSLDYEQYF
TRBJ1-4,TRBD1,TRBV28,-,TGTGCCAGCTGCGAAACCGGGACAGGGAATGAAAAACTGTTTTTT,CASCETGTGNEKLFF
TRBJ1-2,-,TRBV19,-,TGTGCCAGTAGTTCCGGACAGAGGGCTTCCGGCTACACCTTC,CASSSGQRASGYTF
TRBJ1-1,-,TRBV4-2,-,TGTGCCAGCAGCCAGATACTATTGACGGTGGGCACTGAAGCTTTCTTT,CASSQILLTVGTEAFF
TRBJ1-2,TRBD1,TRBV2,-,TGTGCCAGCAGTGAGAGGACAGGGAACTATGGCTACACCTTC,CASSERTGNYGYTF
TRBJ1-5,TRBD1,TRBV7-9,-,TGTGCCAGCAGCTCTACAGGGGTCCAGCCCCAGCATTTT,CASSSTGVQPQHF
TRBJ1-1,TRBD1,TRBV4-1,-,TGCGCCAGCAGCCAAGATCCAGGGGGTGGACCTGAAGCTTTCTTT,CASSQDPGGGPEAFF
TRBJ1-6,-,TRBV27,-,TGTGCCAGCAGTTACACCTTTGGAGGGTCCAATTCACCCCTCCACTTT,CASSYTFGGSNSPLHF
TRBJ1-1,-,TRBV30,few,TGTGCCTGGAGTCCACAGGGTATTACTGAAGCTTTCTTT,CAWSPQGITEAFF
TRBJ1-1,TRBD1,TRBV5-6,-,TGTGCCAGCAGCTTGGCATTGGGACCTCAGGGGGTGACTGAAGCTTTCTTT,CASSLALGPQGVTEAFF
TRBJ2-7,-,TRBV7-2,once,TGTGCCAGCAGCCTAGTCCAGACTAACGAGCAGTACTTC,CASSLVQTNEQYF
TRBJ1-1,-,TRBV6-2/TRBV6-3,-,TGTGCCAGCAGCCAGCCCGCTACTGAAGCTTTCTTT,CASSQPATEAFF
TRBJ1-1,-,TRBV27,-,TGTGCCAGCAGTTTAGGTAGGAACACTGAAGCTTTCTTT,CASSLGRNTEAFF
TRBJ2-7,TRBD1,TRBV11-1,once,TGTGCCAGCAGCTTAGGACAGGGCGGCTCCTACGAGCAGTACTTC,CASSLGQGGSYEQYF
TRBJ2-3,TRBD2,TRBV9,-,TGTGCCAGCAGCGTAACCTTTCCCCTAGCGGGACCAGATACGCAGTATTTT,CASSVTFPLAGPDTQYF
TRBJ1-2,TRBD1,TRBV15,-,TGTGCCACCAGCAGCGGGACAGGGTGGGGCTACACCTTC,CATSSGTGWGYTF
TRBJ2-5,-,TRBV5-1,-,TGCGCCAGCAGCTTGTACGGGGGTAGGCAAGAGACCCAGTACTTC,CASSLYGGRQETQYF
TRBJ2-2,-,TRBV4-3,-,TGCGCCAGCAGCCAAGCCCCGGCAGGGGCTTTCACCGGGGAGCTGTTTTTT,CASSQAPAGAFTGELFF
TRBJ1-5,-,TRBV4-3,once,TGCGCCAGCAGCGTCCTCCCAGGGTGGAATCAGCCCCAGCATTTT,CASSVLPGWNQPQHF
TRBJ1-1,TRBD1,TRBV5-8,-,TGTGCCAGCAGCCGAGCCAAGACAGGGGGCAGAACTGAAGCTTTCTTT,CASSRAKTGGRTEAFF
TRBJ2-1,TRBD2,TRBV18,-,TGTGCCAGCTCACCAGCTAGCGGGACCTTTTACAATGAGCAGTTCTTC,CASSPASGTFYNEQFF
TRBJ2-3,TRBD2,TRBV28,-,TGTGCCAGCAGTTTCATTGCGGGAGACGTCTCAGATACGCAGTATTTT,CASSFIAGDVSDTQYF
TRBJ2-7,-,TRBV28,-,TGTGCCAGCAGTTACCCCCTCGGGGGGCTATCCTACGAGCAGTACTTC,CASSYPLGGLSYEQYF
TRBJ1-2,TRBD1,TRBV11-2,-,TGTGCCAGCAGCTTAGATGGTTTCAGGGGGCGATCAGATAACTATGGCTACACCTTC,CASSLDGFRGRSDNYGYTF
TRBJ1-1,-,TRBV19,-,TGTGCCAGTTTCCCCGTGGGGGGGCCTGGAACTGAAGCTTTCTTT,CASFPVGGPGTEAFF